Presented here are 28 T cell receptor beta chains from one specimen sequenced in a study of blood T cell repertoires in COVID-19. Clones were sequenced by immunoSEQ multiplex PCR, and TCRdb holds only the in-frame ones, with some missing. The sample consists of 250,000 or so clones, roughly 88% of them appearing once. The sample taken for sequencing was PBMCs or T cells enriched from blood (not recorded which). The receptors stem from a woman aged 40 to 50 who had been exposed to COVID-19.

V usage is TRBV6-4 and J usage is TRBJ1-5; no firm D call. V lost 6 bases and J 4 bases, leaving 16 bases between the germline ends. Germline-derived CDR1 and CDR2 are MRHNA and SNTAGT. The CDR3 sequence is 15 residues long. In nucleotides, the CDR3 is TGTGCCAGCAGCGGAATCCTAGGTGAGAATCAGCCCCAGCATTTT. It codes for CASSGILGENQPQHF.

The rearrangement uses TRBV6-5 and TRBJ1-1; 11 nucleotides match TRBD1. CDR1 and CDR2 from the germline V gene are MNHEY and SVGAGI. CDR3 length: 14 amino acids. V trimming: 6 bases; J trimming: 10 bases; junction bases outside the gene matches: 10. The CDR3 protein is CASSRLSGTGGAFF. In DNA form, the CDR3 reads TGTGCCAGCAGCCGACTTTCCGGGACAGGGGGAGCTTTCTTT.

This chain links TRBV28 with TRBJ2-7; TRBD2 matches at 10 bases. Per germline, CDR1 MDHEN and CDR2 SYDVKM. V lost 7 bases to trimming and J lost 4 bases; unmatched junction nucleotides: 7. The CDR3 has 14 residues. The CDR3 spells CASNLERGGYEQYF. As DNA, the CDR3 is TGTGCCAGCAACCTGGAGCGGGGGGGATACGAGCAGTACTTC.

The chain has TRBV11-1 and TRBJ2-3; 10 bases fit TRBD2. The CDR3 is 14 residues long. Germline V gene sequence: CDR1 SGHAT, CDR2 FQDESV (reference sequence). Losses at the gene ends were 5 bases for V and 3 bases for J; bases not matched to a gene: 2. Here the CDR3 DNA reads TGTGCCAGCAGCCCACTAGCGGGAACAGATACGCAGTATTTT. Protein: CASSPLAGTDTQYF.

This chain connects TRBV4-3 to TRBJ2-5; TRBD1 might be the D (9 bases). Between the trimmed V and J ends, which lost 0 bases and 2 bases, there was a span of 19 bases. Germline V gene data show CDR1 as LGHNA and CDR2 as YSLEER. This CDR3 contains 18 residues. The CDR3 sequence: CASSQEYSGTGPQETQYF. CDR3 in DNA: TGCGCCAGCAGCCAAGAGTATAGCGGGACAGGGCCTCAAGAGACCCAGTACTTC.

V and J are TRBV19 and TRBJ2-5; TRBD2 is a possible D gene (6 bases). V was clipped by 1 base and J by 10 bases, with 22 bases between them. Per the germline V gene, CDR1 is LNHDA and CDR2 is SQIVND (reference sequence). The CDR3 has 16 residues. CDR3 sequence (DNA): TGTGCCAGTAGTATAGTGTCCCTCCGGGGCGGCGGGGACCAGTACTTC. Its protein product is CASSIVSLRGGGDQYF.

CDR3 protein: CASSAGLPAGMNTEAFF. The DNA of the CDR3 is TGTGCCAGCTCAGCGGGACTCCCGGCTGGGATGAACACTGAAGCTTTCTTT. The chain joins TRBV18 to TRBJ1-1, with TRBD1 as a possible D gene (5 bases). V was trimmed by 5 bases and J by 0 bases, leaving 19 bases between them. The length of the CDR3 is 17 residues. In germline, CDR1 is KGHSH, CDR2 LQKENI.

J is TRBJ2-7 and V is TRBV11-2; perhaps TRBD1 as D (6 bases). V lost 2 bases, J lost 4 bases, and 9 bases lay in between. CDR1 and CDR2 from the germline V gene are SGHAT and FQNNGV. The CDR3 loop spans 13 amino acids. The CDR3 protein is CASSLSTGYEQYV. CDR3 DNA: TGTGCCAGCAGCTTATCGACAGGATACGAGCAGTACGTC.

This chain connects TRBV27 to TRBJ1-3; no reliable D call. The CDR3 consists of 14 residues. The germline V and J ends were trimmed by 3 bases and 0 bases, with 6 bases remaining between them. CDR1 and CDR2 (germline): MNHEY, SMNVEV (reference sequence). The CDR3 sequence: CASSLGNSGNTIYF. The CDR3 DNA is TGTGCCAGCAGTTTGGGCAACTCTGGAAACACCATATATTTT.

The rearrangement joins TRBV6-2 or TRBV6-3 to TRBJ1-5; the D is unclear. Germline V gene lookup returns CDR1 MNHEY and CDR2 SVGEGT. This CDR3 comprises 15 residues. V lost 1 base and J 7 bases, leaving 14 bases between the germline ends. This chain's CDR3 is CASSYYPQTIQPQHF. The CDR3 coding sequence is TGTGCCAGCAGTTACTATCCCCAGACAATACAGCCCCAGCATTTT.

This chain uses TRBV6-2 or TRBV6-3 with TRBJ2-5, with 9 bases aligning to TRBD1. Trimming cost V 1 base and J 1 base; bases outside gene matches: 4. The germline gives CDR1 MNHEY, CDR2 SVGEGT. CDR3 length: 16 residues. CDR3 nucleotides: TGTGCCAGCAGTTACTATCGGACAGGGGTCCAAGAGACCCAGTACTTC. It codes for CASSYYRTGVQETQYF.

The chain combines TRBV9 with TRBJ1-5, with 7 bases fitting TRBD1. V trimming: 7 bases; J trimming: 7 bases; junction bases outside the gene matches: 11. The CDR3 length is 14 residues. Looked up from germline, CDR1 is SGDLS and CDR2 is YYNGEE. The DNA for the CDR3 is TGTGCCAGCTATCGGTGGACAGGACTGCAGCCCCAGCATTTT. Translated, it gives CASYRWTGLQPQHF.

The V and J genes are TRBV3-1 (or the pseudogene TRBV3-2) and TRBJ1-2; D may be TRBD1 (5 bases). V lost 1 base and J lost 8, with 20 bases in between. Germline V gene data show CDR1 as LGHDT and CDR2 as YNNKEL (reference sequence). The CDR3 covers 16 residues. CDR3 loop: CASSQGLGGAGNGYTF. The DNA of the CDR3 is TGTGCCAGCAGCCAAGGTTTGGGCGGGGCTGGTAACGGCTACACCTTC.

This clone was counted a single time. The chain joins TRBV12-3 or TRBV12-4 to TRBJ1-1, with TRBD1 identical over 7 bases. Trimming at V came to 3 bases and at J to 6 bases, leaving 4 bases not matched to a gene. This CDR3 spans 13 amino acids. Here the CDR3 reads CASSLQGGAEAFF. CDR3 bases: TGTGCCAGCAGTTTGCAGGGGGGCGCTGAAGCTTTCTTT.

This chain joins TRBV29-1 and TRBJ1-2; TRBD1 matches at 8 bases. The CDR3 has 13 amino acids. V shed 7 bases, J shed 7 bases, and the junction held 11 bases outside the gene matches. Germline V gene lookup returns CDR1 SQVTM and CDR2 ANQGSEA. The CDR3 spells CSARDRGTGGYTF. DNA of the CDR3: TGCAGCGCCCGAGACAGGGGAACGGGTGGCTACACCTTC.

This clone has a handful of counts. The rearrangement uses TRBV7-2 and TRBJ2-7; 10 bases line up with TRBD2. This CDR3 has 15 amino acids. With 5 bases clipped from V and 4 bases from J, the junction kept 8 bases outside the gene matches. The germline CDR1 and CDR2 sequences are SGHTA and FQGNSA. The CDR3 loop reads CASSPGASGGYEQYF. The CDR3 DNA reads TGTGCCAGCAGCCCAGGGGCTAGCGGGGGTTACGAGCAGTACTTC.

V gene TRBV21-1 combines with J gene TRBJ1-6; no DNA check was done on the table's D call, TRBD1. TRBV21-1 is a known pseudogene. This CDR3 has 16 amino acids. Here the CDR3 reads CASRQTGDYYNSPLHF. Written as DNA, the CDR3 is TGTGCCAGCCGCCAGACAGGAGACTACTATAATTCACCCCTCCACTTT.

This chain links TRBV28 with TRBJ1-2; D not resolved. CDR1 and CDR2 (germline): MDHEN, SYDVKM. This CDR3 contains 16 residues. The V end was cut by 4 bases, the J end by 5 bases, with 20 bases between. The CDR3, as DNA: TGTGCCAGCAGTTCCATCTCACTTTCGGGAGGGTATGGCTACACCTTC. It codes for CASSSISLSGGYGYTF.

The chain carries TRBV6-5 and TRBJ2-1, with D unresolved. Trimming cost V 6 bases and J 7 bases, with 10 bases left between them. CDR1 and CDR2 from the germline V gene are MNHEY and SVGAGI. CDR3 size: 12 residues. Here the CDR3 reads CASSSDRNEQFF. CDR3 in DNA: TGTGCCAGCAGCTCCGATCGGAATGAGCAGTTCTTC.

The chain has TRBV19 and TRBJ1-1; D is possibly TRBD1 (6 bases). V was trimmed by 9 bases and J by 11 bases, leaving 28 bases between them. Germline CDR1 LNHDA, CDR2 SQIVND (reference sequence). This CDR3 has 15 amino acids. The chain's CDR3 is CASSLGGQAYFRAFF. CDR3 sequence (DNA): TGTGCCAGCAGCCTCGGGGGGCAGGCCTATTTTCGGGCTTTCTTT.

The chain joins TRBV7-8 to TRBJ2-3; TRBD2 aligns across 11 bases. The CDR3 totals 16 residues. CDR1 SGHVS and CDR2 FQNEAQ come from the germline V gene. Trimming at V came to 5 bases and at J to 1 base, leaving 5 bases not matched to a gene. CDR3 in amino acids: CASSPRLAGRTDTQYF. Written as DNA, the CDR3 is TGTGCCAGCAGCCCTAGACTAGCGGGGCGCACAGATACGCAGTATTTT.

The genes are TRBV4-2 and TRBJ2-3, with 9 bases matching TRBD2. V lost 4 bases, J lost 4 bases, and 6 bases stayed unmatched. Germline CDR1 reads LGHNA; CDR2 reads YNFKEQ. The CDR3 totals 15 residues. This CDR3 reads CASSPAGGGADTQYF. DNA for the CDR3: TGTGCCAGCAGCCCAGCGGGAGGTGGGGCAGATACGCAGTATTTT.

CDR3 nucleotides: TGTGCCAGTAATGAACCGGGACAGGGTTTCTCGAATGGCTACACCTTC. Translation: CASNEPGQGFSNGYTF. The chain couples TRBV19 to TRBJ1-2, with 9 bases fitting TRBD1. V dropped 7 bases and J dropped 6; count of bases not matched to a gene: 15. The germline V gene encodes CDR1 LNHDA and CDR2 SQIVND (reference sequence). The CDR3 loop spans 16 amino acids.

V and J are TRBV18 and TRBJ2-3; no firm D call. The CDR3 is made up of 13 amino acids. Germline V gene lookup returns CDR1 KGHSH and CDR2 LQKENI. V lost 4 bases and J 0 bases, leaving 5 bases between the germline ends. CDR3: CASSLSSTDTQYF. The CDR3 coding sequence is TGTGCCAGCTCACTCTCTAGCACAGATACGCAGTATTTT.

This rearrangement joins TRBV28 to TRBJ1-5; 10 bases are a match to TRBD1. The junction had 2 bases not matched to a gene; V was cut back by 4 bases and J by 2 bases. The germline V gene encodes CDR1 MDHEN and CDR2 SYDVKM. The CDR3 has 15 residues. CDR3 loop: CASSWGTGGNQPQHF. The CDR3 DNA sequence: TGTGCCAGCAGTTGGGGGACAGGGGGCAATCAGCCCCAGCATTTT.

This chain uses TRBV7-9 with TRBJ1-1; 7 bases fit TRBD1. The germline V gene has CDR1 SEHNR and CDR2 FQNEAQ (reference sequence). The V segment lost 4 bases and the J segment 4 bases; nucleotides outside the gene matches: 3. The length of the CDR3 is 13 residues. The CDR3 is CASSSGGPTEAFF. Here the CDR3 DNA reads TGTGCCAGCAGCTCAGGGGGTCCCACTGAAGCTTTCTTT.

The chain combines TRBV10-3 with TRBJ1-1; D is undetermined. V was trimmed by 2 bases and J by 4 bases, leaving 11 bases between them. The CDR3 has 14 amino acids. Germline CDR1 ENHRY, CDR2 SYGVKD. CDR3 nucleotide sequence: TGTGCCATCAGTGAGGAGGGTTCGGGCACTGAAGCTTTCTTT. This gives the protein CAISEEGSGTEAFF.

The rearrangement joins TRBV3-1 (or the pseudogene TRBV3-2) to TRBJ2-3; TRBD2 agrees at 7 bases. V shed 6 bases, J shed 2 bases, and the junction held 8 bases outside the gene matches. CDR1 and CDR2 from the germline V gene are LGHDT and YNNKEL (reference sequence). This CDR3 contains 15 residues. CDR3 in amino acids: CASSGLAESTDTQYF. The CDR3 coding sequence is TGTGCCAGCAGTGGGCTAGCGGAGTCCACAGATACGCAGTATTTT.